Shown below are 31 T cell receptor beta chains from a single sample sequenced in a study of sequential checkpoint blockade in melanoma (dated by TCRdb to between 2019 and 2020). Interpreted using the paper, the treatment or condition label stands for: randomized to nivolumab then ipilimumab (arm A) or the reverse (arm B). The library was built by means of the immunoSEQ multiplex PCR assay. Imported from immuneACCESS, the table was reduced by TCRdb to in-frame sequences with V and J called. These copies leave out some clones; in studies compared against another copy, an unresolved V gene accounts for under half, and the cause of the remainder is not known. The sample table contains approximately 4,900 clones; only one count was recorded for around 30% of them. Approximately 12% of the sample belongs to the ten largest clones. The source material was tumor tissue (inferred from file names), sampled from a patient given nivolumab and ipilimumab in sequence. All receptors derive from a human donor with melanoma.

The table lists this clone with a few counts. V and J are TRBV6-8 and TRBJ1-5; 11 bases align to TRBD1. The germline CDR1 and CDR2 sequences are MNHGY and SAAAGT. Unmatched junction bases numbered 4, after V lost 6 bases and J lost 3 bases. This CDR3 is built from 15 residues. The CDR3 is CASSQDRGLNQPQHF. CDR3 DNA: TGTGCCAGCAGCCAGGACAGGGGGCTCAATCAGCCCCAGCATTTT.

This rearrangement joins TRBV19 to TRBJ1-6; 7 nucleotides align to TRBD1. J gave up 0 bases and V 4 bases, and 3 bases lay outside the gene matches. Germline V CDR1 and CDR2: LNHDA, SQIVND (reference sequence). The CDR3 extends over 16 amino acids. CDR3 residues: CASSTQGISYNSPLHF. CDR3 bases: TGTGCCAGTAGTACACAGGGGATCTCCTATAATTCACCCCTCCACTTT.

This clone is a singleton in its sample. This rearrangement joins TRBV10-1 to TRBJ1-2; D might be TRBD1 (6 bases). Per the germline V gene, CDR1 is WNHNN and CDR2 is SYGVQD (reference sequence). Trimming took off 2 bases at V and 3 bases at J, with 10 bases between the two ends. The CDR3 extends over 14 amino acids. CDR3 DNA: TGCGCCAGCAGTGAGACTACAGGGTACTATGGCTACACCTTC. Translating it yields CASSETTGYYGYTF.

This chain connects TRBV7-6 to TRBJ2-1; 8 bases map to TRBD2. J was trimmed by 6 bases and V by 3 bases; bases with no gene match: 7. The CDR3 covers 15 residues. Germline CDR1 SGHVS, CDR2 FNYEAQ. The CDR3 here is CASSLSRLAFNEQFF. In DNA, the CDR3 is TGTGCCAGCAGCTTGTCGAGACTAGCGTTCAATGAGCAGTTCTTC.

This clone was counted between two and nine times. DNA for the CDR3: TGTGCCAGCAGTTACGGGAGACAGGGGGCGGGGGAGCAGTACTTC. This sequence encodes CASSYGRQGAGEQYF. The chain employs TRBV6-8 and TRBJ2-7; 10 bases line up with TRBD1. The CDR3 sequence is 15 residues long. Germline V lookup: CDR1 MNHGY, CDR2 SAAAGT. The V and J ends lost 2 bases and 7 bases, in that order; junction bases with no gene match: 8.

This rearrangement joins TRBV5-1 to TRBJ1-1; D is perhaps TRBD1 (6 bases). V lost 2 bases and J 0 bases, leaving 20 bases between the germline ends. This CDR3 contains 18 residues. CDR1 is SGHRS, CDR2 YFSETQ, per germline. CDR3 DNA: TGCGCCAGCAGCTTAATAGGAATTGTCGGGACACTGAACACTGAAGCTTTCTTT. Amino acids: CASSLIGIVGTLNTEAFF. The full variable domain, rest sourced from reference TRBV5-1 and TRBJ1-1, is KAGVTQTPRYLIKTRGQQVTLSCSPISGHRSVSWYQQTPGQGLQFLFEYFSETQRNKGNFPGRFSGRQFSNSRSEMNVSTLELGDSALYLCASSLIGIVGTLNTEAFFGQGTRLTVV.

The chain has TRBV10-1 and TRBJ1-3; 7 bases match TRBD1. The germline V gene encodes CDR1 WNHNN and CDR2 SYGVQD (reference sequence). V dropped 9 bases and J dropped 4; count of bases not matched to a gene: 0. The CDR3 length is 11 residues. The CDR3 sequence is CARGQGNTIYF. The CDR3 DNA is TGCGCCAGGGGACAGGGAAACACCATATATTTT.

V is TRBV29-1 and J is TRBJ1-5, with D unresolved. V was clipped by 5 bases and J by 2 bases, with 10 bases between them. The CDR3 is 13 residues long. CDR1 and CDR2 from the germline V gene are SQVTM and ANQGSEA. DNA of the CDR3: TGCAGCGTTAGCGGCGGGCGCAATCAGCCCCAGCATTTT. Its translation is CSVSGGRNQPQHF.

The chain is built from TRBV12-5 and TRBJ1-5; D call uncertain. Trimming removed 5 bases at V and 2 bases at J, with 10 bases between. This CDR3 has 14 amino acids. Germline assignment: CDR1 LGHNT and CDR2 FRNRAP. CDR3 nucleotide sequence: TGTGCTAGTGGTACCGGCCACGGCAATCAGCCCCAGCATTTT. Its protein product is CASGTGHGNQPQHF.

J is TRBJ2-3 and V is TRBV30, with D perhaps TRBD2 (6 bases). In germline, CDR1 is GTSNPN, CDR2 SVGIG (reference sequence). Trimming cost V 1 base and J 2 bases, with 13 bases left between them. The length of the CDR3 is 15 residues. The CDR3 DNA reads TGTGCCTGGAGTGGACTAGTGAGTTTCACAGATACGCAGTATTTT. Translated: CAWSGLVSFTDTQYF.

The V call is TRBV22-1, the J call TRBJ2-2. TRBV22-1 is a pseudogene. The CDR3 has 17 residues. CDR3 DNA sequence: TGTGCCAGCAGTTCCGGGCTGGGGATATCGAACACCGGGGAGCTGTTTTTT. Encoded protein: CASSSGLGISNTGELFF.

This clone was found many times. This sequence joins TRBV11-3 and TRBJ2-5; 8 positions agree with TRBD2. The germline gives CDR1 SGHNT, CDR2 YENEEA. The CDR3 runs to 14 residues. The J segment lost 3 bases and the V segment lost 3 bases, leaving 3 bases of the junction unmatched. CDR3 region: CASSFRGGKETQYF. The CDR3 nucleotides read TGTGCCAGCAGCTTTCGGGGGGGGAAAGAGACCCAGTACTTC.

The table lists this clone with a few counts. This chain joins TRBV19 and TRBJ2-1, with 9 nucleotides matching TRBD1. Trimming removed 3 bases from V and 7 bases from J; junction bases left unmatched: 7. Germline V gene data show CDR1 as LNHDA and CDR2 as SQIVND (reference sequence). The CDR3 consists of 15 residues. The CDR3 is CASSIGDRAGNEQFF. Written as DNA, the CDR3 is TGTGCCAGTAGTATTGGGGACAGGGCGGGTAATGAGCAGTTCTTC.

This clone counts as medium-sized. The rearrangement joins TRBV6-8 to TRBJ2-7, with TRBD2 matching over 7 bases. This CDR3 region has 13 residues. Germline CDR1 MNHGY, CDR2 SAAAGT. The V gene end was trimmed by 6 bases and the J gene end by 0 bases; junction bases not matched to a gene: 2. CDR3 in amino acids: CASRGTTSYEQYF. The CDR3 nucleotides are TGTGCCAGCAGGGGGACTACCTCCTACGAGCAGTACTTC.

In its sample, this clone is medium-sized (0.01 to 0.1%). J is TRBJ1-6 and V is TRBV6-8, with unresolved D. The germline gives CDR1 MNHGY, CDR2 SAAAGT. The CDR3 contains 13 residues. V lost 11 bases and J lost 9, with 17 bases in between. In nucleotides, the CDR3 is TGTGCCGGCCGGACGGGCGAGGCTTCACCCCTCCACTTT. Translating gives CAGRTGEASPLHF.

Within the sample, this clone is medium-sized. V is TRBV11-3 and J is TRBJ2-7, with 10 bases that match TRBD1. This CDR3 has 18 residues. The V segment lost 1 base and the J segment 9 bases; nucleotides outside the gene matches: 18. Germline V gene sequence: CDR1 SGHNT, CDR2 YENEEA. The CDR3 loop reads CASSLGGQGYSSITGQYF. The CDR3 nucleotides read TGTGCCAGCAGCTTAGGGGGACAGGGGTATTCGTCTATCACTGGGCAGTACTTC.

This clone is categorized as medium-sized (0.01 to 0.1%). The chain uses TRBV9 and TRBJ1-1; maybe TRBD1 (6 bases). V lost 4 bases and J 5 bases, leaving 15 bases between the germline ends. Germline CDR1 SGDLS, CDR2 YYNGEE. The CDR3 is made up of 14 amino acids. The CDR3 nucleotides read TGTGCCAGCAGCCCCGGTGGGGGGCGAACTGAAGCTTTCTTT. Translated: CASSPGGGRTEAFF.

V is TRBV6-8 and J is TRBJ2-7; 8 bases line up with TRBD1. Germline V gene data show CDR1 as MNHGY and CDR2 as SAAAGT. The CDR3 has 14 amino acids. V lost 7 bases, J lost 3 bases, and 8 bases stayed unmatched. CDR3 DNA: TGTGCCAGCACTCCGGGACAGGCAAACTACGAGCAGTACTTC. The encoded protein is CASTPGQANYEQYF.

This clone was detected ten times or more. The chain carries TRBV11-1 and TRBJ2-2; 9 bases are a match to TRBD1. From germline, CDR1 is SGHAT and CDR2 FQDESV (reference sequence). CDR3 length: 16 residues. V shed 5 bases, J shed 5 bases, and the junction held 9 bases outside the gene matches. CDR3 sequence reads: CASSRTGGDRTGELFF. For the CDR3, the DNA is TGTGCCAGCAGCAGAACAGGGGGCGATAGAACCGGGGAGCTGTTTTTT.

The rearrangement joins TRBV29-1 to TRBJ2-7, with 11 bases identical to TRBD1. The CDR3 length is 13 residues. V shed 7 bases and J 7 bases; nucleotides not matched to a gene: 9. CDR1 and CDR2 (germline): SQVTM, ANQGSEA. In nucleotides, the CDR3 is TGCAGCGGTGGCTCCGGGACAGGGGGGGAGCAGTACTTC. Translated: CSGGSGTGGEQYF.

This clone was recorded a few times. In DNA form, the CDR3 reads TGCGCCAGCAGCTCCCTCCTGACTAGCGGGGACAATGAGCAGTTCTTC. It is translated as CASSSLLTSGDNEQFF. The chain has TRBV5-1 and TRBJ2-1, with TRBD2 matching 11 bases. This CDR3 region has 16 residues. Losses at the gene ends were 3 bases for V and 5 bases for J; bases not matched to a gene: 7. Per the germline V gene, CDR1 is SGHRS and CDR2 is YFSETQ.

This clone appeared a few times. The chain has TRBV5-1 and TRBJ1-3; D ambiguous. The V gene's germline CDR1 is SGHRS and CDR2 YFSETQ. This CDR3 is 15 amino acids long. Trimming took 2 bases from V and 0 from J, leaving 9 bases between them. CDR3 sequence: CASSFGQFSGNTIYF. CDR3 DNA sequence: TGCGCCAGCAGCTTTGGGCAGTTCTCTGGAAACACCATATATTTT.

This clone occurred a few times. The rearrangement joins TRBV6-8 to TRBJ2-2; D perhaps matches TRBD1 (5 bases). Germline CDR1 is MNHGY and CDR2 is SAAAGT. Trimming took 4 bases from V and 14 from J, leaving 20 bases between them. There are 14 residues in the CDR3. For the CDR3, the DNA is TGTGCCAGCAGTTTAAACTTCAGGGTTCTGGGTCTGTTTTTT. The encoded protein is CASSLNFRVLGLFF.

This chain links TRBV19 with TRBJ1-2, with D possibly TRBD1 on 6 matching bases. CDR1 is LNHDA and CDR2 is SQIVND in the germline V gene (reference sequence). There are 17 residues in the CDR3. Between the trimmed V and J ends, which lost 5 bases and 4 bases, there was a span of 23 bases. The CDR3 coding sequence is TGTGCCAGTAGTCGGATCGGGGAGGCGAGGGGGTTCTATGGCTACACCTTC. It translates to CASSRIGEARGFYGYTF.

The genes are TRBV18 and TRBJ2-7; 9 bases map to TRBD1. Germline-derived CDR1 and CDR2 are KGHSH and LQKENI. V lost 1 base to trimming and J lost 7 bases; unmatched junction nucleotides: 8. The CDR3 extends over 15 amino acids. The CDR3 region has the DNA TGTGCCAGCTCACCACTAGGACAGGGGATAGAGGAGCAGTACTTC. Protein sequence: CASSPLGQGIEEQYF.

This clone was observed a few times. This chain connects TRBV11-3 to TRBJ2-1; 9 bases match TRBD2. This CDR3 comprises 14 residues. The trim removed 2 bases at V and 13 bases at J, leaving 9 bases unmatched. Germline loops: CDR1 SGHNT, CDR2 YENEEA. Here the CDR3 DNA reads TGTGCCAGCAGCTTAAACAGCGGGGGGCAAAGACAGTTCTTC. It translates to CASSLNSGGQRQFF.

V usage is TRBV28 and J usage is TRBJ2-7; D possibly corresponds to TRBD2 (5 bases). The length of the CDR3 is 14 residues. V shed 3 bases and J shed 3 bases, with 12 bases lying between them. CDR1 and CDR2 (germline): MDHEN, SYDVKM. The CDR3 coding sequence is TGTGCCAGCAGTTTTTCCGGGATTGGCTACGAGCAGTACTTC. It is translated as CASSFSGIGYEQYF.

Only a few counts were recorded for this clone. The V call is TRBV4-1, the J call TRBJ1-5, with 8 bases aligning to TRBD1. The germline V gene encodes CDR1 MGHRA and CDR2 YSYEKL. With V trimmed by 4 bases and J by 5 bases, 13 bases remained unmatched. The CDR3 has 17 amino acids. The chain's CDR3 is CASSPSLQGGVYQPQHF. CDR3 sequence (DNA): TGCGCCAGCAGCCCATCACTACAGGGGGGGGTGTATCAGCCCCAGCATTTT.

This chain joins TRBV6-4 and TRBJ2-2; the match to TRBD1 covers 7 bases. The CDR3 has 15 residues. After removal of 6 bases from V and 0 bases from J, the junction contained 4 bases not matched to a gene. CDR1 is MRHNA and CDR2 is SNTAGT in the germline V gene. CDR3 in amino acids: CASRPGQTNTGELFF. CDR3 coding DNA: TGTGCCAGCAGACCGGGACAGACGAACACCGGGGAGCTGTTTTTT.

This rearrangement joins TRBV6-8 to TRBJ2-1; D possibly uses TRBD1 or TRBD2 (5 bases each). Trimming removed 4 bases from V and 2 bases from J, with 9 bases in between. The CDR3 is 14 amino acids. Germline loops: CDR1 MNHGY, CDR2 SAAAGT. For the CDR3, the DNA is TGTGCCAGCAGTTCCGGGACGCCCTACAATGAGCAGTTCTTC. Protein product: CASSSGTPYNEQFF.

This clone was observed a handful of times. The rearrangement uses TRBV6-8 and TRBJ1-3; maybe TRBD1 (5 bases). Trimming pared 2 bases from V and 0 bases from J, leaving 8 bases between. Per the germline V gene, CDR1 is MNHGY and CDR2 is SAAAGT. The CDR3 is 15 amino acids. CDR3 sequence reads: CASSYTGGSGNTIYF. The CDR3 region has the DNA TGTGCCAGCAGTTACACGGGGGGCTCTGGAAACACCATATATTTT.